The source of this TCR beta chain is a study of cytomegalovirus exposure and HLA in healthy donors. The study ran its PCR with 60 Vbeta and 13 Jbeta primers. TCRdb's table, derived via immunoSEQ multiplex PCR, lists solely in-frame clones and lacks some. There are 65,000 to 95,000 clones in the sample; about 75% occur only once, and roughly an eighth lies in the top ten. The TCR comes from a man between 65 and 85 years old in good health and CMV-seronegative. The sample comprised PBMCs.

CDR3 nucleotides: TGTGCCAGCAGCTTAGTTGGGACTAACTCCTACGAGCAGTACTTC. It yields the protein CASSLVGTNSYEQYF. The chain combines TRBV7-2 with TRBJ2-7; TRBD2 aligns across 7 bases. The V and J ends lost 1 base and 0 bases, in that order; junction bases with no gene match: 3. Looked up from germline, CDR1 is SGHTA and CDR2 is FQGNSA. The CDR3 runs 15 residues.